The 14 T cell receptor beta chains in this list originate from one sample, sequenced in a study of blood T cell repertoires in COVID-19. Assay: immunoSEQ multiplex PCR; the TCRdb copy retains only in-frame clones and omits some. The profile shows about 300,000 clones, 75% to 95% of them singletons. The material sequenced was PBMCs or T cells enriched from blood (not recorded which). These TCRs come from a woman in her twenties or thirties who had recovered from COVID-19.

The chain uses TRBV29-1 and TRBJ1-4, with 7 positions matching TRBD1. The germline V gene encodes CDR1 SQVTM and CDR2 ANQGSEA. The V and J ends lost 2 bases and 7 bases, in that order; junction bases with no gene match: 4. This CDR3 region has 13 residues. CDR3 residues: CSVEKGAGEKLFF. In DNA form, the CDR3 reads TGCAGCGTTGAAAAGGGGGCGGGTGAAAAACTGTTTTTT.

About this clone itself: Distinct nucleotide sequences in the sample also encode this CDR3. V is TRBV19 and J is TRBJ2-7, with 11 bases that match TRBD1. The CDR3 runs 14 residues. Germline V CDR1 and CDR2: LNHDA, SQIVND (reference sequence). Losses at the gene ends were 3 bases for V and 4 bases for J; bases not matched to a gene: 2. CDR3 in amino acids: CASSMGTGGYEQYF. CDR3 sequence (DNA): TGTGCCAGTAGTATGGGGACAGGGGGTTACGAGCAGTACTTC.

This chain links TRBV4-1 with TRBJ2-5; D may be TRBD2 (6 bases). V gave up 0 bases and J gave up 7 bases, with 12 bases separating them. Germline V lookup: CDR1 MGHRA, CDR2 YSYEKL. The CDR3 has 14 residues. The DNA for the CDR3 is TGCGCCAGCAGCCAAGAGACGGGGGTTGGGACCCAGTACTTC. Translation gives CASSQETGVGTQYF.

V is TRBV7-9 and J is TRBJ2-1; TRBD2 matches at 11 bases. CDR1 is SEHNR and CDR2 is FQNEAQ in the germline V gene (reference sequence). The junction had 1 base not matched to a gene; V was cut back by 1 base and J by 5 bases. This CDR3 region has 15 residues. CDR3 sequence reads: CASSLGLAGNNEQFF. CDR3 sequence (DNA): TGTGCCAGCAGCTTAGGACTAGCGGGAAACAATGAGCAGTTCTTC.

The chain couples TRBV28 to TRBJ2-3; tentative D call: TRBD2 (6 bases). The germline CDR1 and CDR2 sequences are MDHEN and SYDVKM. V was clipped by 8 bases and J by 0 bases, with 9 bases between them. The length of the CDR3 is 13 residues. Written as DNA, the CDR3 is TGTGCCAGCGGAGGGTATAGCACAGATACGCAGTATTTT. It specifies CASGGYSTDTQYF.

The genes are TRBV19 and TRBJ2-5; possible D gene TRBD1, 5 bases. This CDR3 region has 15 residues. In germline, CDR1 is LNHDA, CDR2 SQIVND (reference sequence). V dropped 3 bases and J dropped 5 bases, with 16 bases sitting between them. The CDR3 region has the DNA TGTGCCAGTAGTATGTGGACATCCGAAGTGGAGACCCAGTACTTC. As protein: CASSMWTSEVETQYF.

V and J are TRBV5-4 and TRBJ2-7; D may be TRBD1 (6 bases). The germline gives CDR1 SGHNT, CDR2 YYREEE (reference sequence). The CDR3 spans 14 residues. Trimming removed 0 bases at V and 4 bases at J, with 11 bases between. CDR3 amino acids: CASSLALGGYEQYF. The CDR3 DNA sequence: TGTGCCAGCAGCTTGGCATTAGGGGGTTACGAGCAGTACTTC.

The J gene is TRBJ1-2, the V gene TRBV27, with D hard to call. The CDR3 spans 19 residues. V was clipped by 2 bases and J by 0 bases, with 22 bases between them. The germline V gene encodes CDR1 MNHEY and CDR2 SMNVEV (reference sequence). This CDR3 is CASSLRFGLTSGANYGYTF. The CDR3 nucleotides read TGTGCCAGCAGTTTACGGTTTGGTTTGACGTCTGGAGCTAACTATGGCTACACCTTC.

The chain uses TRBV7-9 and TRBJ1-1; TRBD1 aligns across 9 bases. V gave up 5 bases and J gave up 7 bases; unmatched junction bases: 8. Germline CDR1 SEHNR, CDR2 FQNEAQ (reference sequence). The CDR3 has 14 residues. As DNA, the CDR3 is TGTGCCAGCAGCAATGGGGACAGGGAATATGAAGCTTTCTTT. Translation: CASSNGDREYEAFF.

The CDR3 spells CASSSQGAQDGYTF. The CDR3 DNA follows: TGTGCCAGCAGCTCGCAGGGGGCGCAGGATGGCTACACCTTC. The chain combines TRBV7-2 with TRBJ1-2, with 8 bases identical to TRBD1. CDR1 is SGHTA, CDR2 FQGNSA, per germline. Trimming removed 4 bases from V and 6 bases from J; junction bases left unmatched: 7. CDR3 length equals 14 residues.

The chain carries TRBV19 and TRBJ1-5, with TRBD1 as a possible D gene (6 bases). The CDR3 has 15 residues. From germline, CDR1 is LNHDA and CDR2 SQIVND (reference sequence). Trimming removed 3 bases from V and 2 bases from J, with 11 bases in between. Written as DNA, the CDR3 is TGTGCCAGTAGTATGGGACACCAGCGCAATCAGCCCCAGCATTTT. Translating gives CASSMGHQRNQPQHF.

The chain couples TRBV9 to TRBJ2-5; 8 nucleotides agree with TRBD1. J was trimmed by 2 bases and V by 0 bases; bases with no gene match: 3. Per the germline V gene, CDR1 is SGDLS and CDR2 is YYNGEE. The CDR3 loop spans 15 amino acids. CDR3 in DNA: TGTGCCAGCAGCGTAGGGACAGGGTGGCAAGAGACCCAGTACTTC. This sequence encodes CASSVGTGWQETQYF.

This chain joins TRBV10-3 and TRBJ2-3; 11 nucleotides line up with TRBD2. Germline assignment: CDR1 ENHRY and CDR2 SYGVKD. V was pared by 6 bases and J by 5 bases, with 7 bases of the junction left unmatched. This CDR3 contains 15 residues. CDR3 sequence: CAIRELAGDRDTQYF. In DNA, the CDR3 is TGTGCCATCAGGGAACTAGCGGGAGATAGAGATACGCAGTATTTT.

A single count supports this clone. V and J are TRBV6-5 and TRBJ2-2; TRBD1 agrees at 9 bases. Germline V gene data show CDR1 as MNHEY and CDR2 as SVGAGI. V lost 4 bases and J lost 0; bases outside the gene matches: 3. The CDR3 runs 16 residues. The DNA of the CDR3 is TGTGCCAGCAGTTTAACAGGGGGCGCGAACACCGGGGAGCTGTTTTTT. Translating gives CASSLTGGANTGELFF.